The present T cell receptor beta chain was sequenced within a study of blood T cell repertoires in COVID-19. Overall study: The cDNA or gDNA used as material had been derived from T cells, B-cell-depleted T cells, or PBMCs.

The table came from immunoSEQ multiplex PCR; TCRdb's copy has only in-frame clones and leaves some out. This table holds approximately 400,000 clones, about 88% found once. Those enrolled, adults aged roughly 18 to 95 years, came from roughly 23 US areas. Cohort placement rested on clinical history that participants reported themselves. Germline assignment: CDR1 SNHLY and CDR2 FYNNEI. The CDR3 sequence is 13 residues long. Trimming took off 2 bases at V and 5 bases at J, with 9 bases between the two ends. Specimen: PBMCs or T cells enriched from blood (not recorded which). V is TRBV2 and J is TRBJ1-2; no reliable D call. This TCR derives from a young woman who had recovered from COVID-19. The CDR3 region has the DNA TGTGCCAGCAGTGAACAATCCGGTTATGGCTACACCTTC. This codes for CASSEQSGYGYTF.